The T cell receptor (beta chain) under discussion was sequenced for a study of blood T cell repertoires in COVID-19. In the original processing: Cell counts per sample came from amplifying reference gene primers. Measured with immunoSEQ multiplex PCR; TCRdb has only the in-frame clones, and not every one. From that table come the V and J calls and clone size; the DNA was used to work out D and trimming. The table lists some 160,000 clones, 87% of them singletons. Seattle patients were enrolled while actively infected and followed longitudinally. From germline, CDR1 is SGHNT and CDR2 YENEEA. The CDR3 length is 14 residues. The V gene end was trimmed by 5 bases and the J gene end by 2 bases; junction bases not matched to a gene: 4.

The gene calls are TRBV11-3 and TRBJ2-3, with 7 bases matching TRBD1. The TCR was taken from a woman between 70 and 85 years old with COVID-19, enrolled during active disease. The sample consisted of peripheral blood. The CDR3 protein is CASSPGTATDTQYF. The DNA of the CDR3 is TGTGCCAGCAGCCCAGGGACAGCCACAGATACGCAGTATTTT.